This record covers a single TCR beta chain. The antigen is not known. Profiled with immunoSEQ multiplex PCR; TCRdb holds only in-frame clones, not every one. In the table there are about 59,000 clones, approximately 91% of which are singletons. This sample was included in a study of a mutant IDH1 vaccine in newly diagnosed glioma. About the study: The treated group averaged about 39 years old and was around 60% male, around 38% female. Broader study findings: Altogether, roughly 93% of patients exhibited vaccine-induced immune responses.

Indicated time point: baseline, week 1 (first vaccination visit). Treatment in this sample: pre-vaccination baseline after standard-of-care therapy. The germline V gene encodes CDR1 SGHDN and CDR2 FVKESK. V was cut by 1 base and J by 5 bases, with 5 bases left in between. This CDR3 is built from 12 residues. V is TRBV14 and J is TRBJ2-5, with no clear D. The sequencing here drew on PBMCs, taken from a glioma patient treated with radiotherapy, temozolomide or both. The sequence derives from a man aged 50 to 60 with glioma. CDR3 sequence reads: CASSQVRETQYF. As DNA, the CDR3 is TGTGCCAGCAGCCAAGTTCGGGAGACCCAGTACTTC.